These 18 T cell receptor beta chains originate from one sample sequenced in a study of blood T cell repertoires in COVID-19 (dated by TCRdb to 2018 to 2021). Library preparation employed the immunoSEQ multiplex PCR assay. TCRdb provides this immuneACCESS table in a form limited to in-frame rearrangements. Some clones are lacking; in checked studies, under half of them reflect an unresolved V gene, and why the rest are absent is not known. Counted in this sample were approximately 260,000 clones; approximately 83% of them appeared once. Jointly, the top ten make up less than 4% of the sample. Source material: PBMCs or T cells enriched from blood (not recorded which). These receptors came from a woman aged 35 to 49 with acute COVID-19.

The J gene is TRBJ2-7, the V gene TRBV12-3 or TRBV12-4; tentatively, D is TRBD1 (6 bases). Trimming stripped 1 base from V and 6 bases from J, with 10 bases between. This CDR3 has 13 residues. CDR3 amino acids: CASSLGGTTEQYF. Here the CDR3 DNA reads TGTGCCAGCAGTTTAGGGGGGACAACCGAGCAGTACTTC.

This chain connects TRBV6-5 to TRBJ2-3; D is perhaps TRBD2 (7 bases). Germline assignment: CDR1 MNHEY and CDR2 SVGAGI. This CDR3 contains 15 residues. Trimming left V 7 bases short and J 0 bases short, with 14 bases between. DNA for the CDR3: TGTGCCAGCAACCGGGGGGCCATCAGCACAGATACGCAGTATTTT. This codes for CASNRGAISTDTQYF.

This chain uses TRBV2 with TRBJ2-6, with 8 nucleotides matching TRBD2. The V and J ends lost 1 base and 3 bases, in that order; junction bases with no gene match: 8. The CDR3 extends over 18 amino acids. Germline V gene lookup returns CDR1 SNHLY and CDR2 FYNNEI. The CDR3 here is CASSEGIGRGFGANVLTF. The DNA of the CDR3 is TGTGCCAGCAGTGAAGGGATCGGGAGGGGTTTTGGGGCCAACGTCCTGACTTTC.

The chain carries TRBV11-3 and TRBJ1-3, with TRBD1 as a possible D gene (5 bases). V was shortened by 5 bases and J by 7 bases, with 9 bases between the two germline ends. This CDR3 has 12 amino acids. Germline V gene lookup returns CDR1 SGHNT and CDR2 YENEEA. In nucleotides, the CDR3 is TGTGCCAGCAGCCTTCGGGGGAACACCATATATTTT. Its protein is CASSLRGNTIYF.

CDR3 in amino acids: CASSIGGLSYNEQFF. Here the CDR3 DNA reads TGTGCCAGCAGCATAGGGGGTCTCTCCTACAATGAGCAGTTCTTC. The rearrangement links TRBV21-1 to TRBJ2-1; TRBD1, the D gene given by the table, was not confirmed from the DNA. TRBV21-1 is flagged as a pseudogene. CDR3 length: 15 residues.

The chain couples TRBV27 to TRBJ1-6, with D maybe TRBD1 (5 bases). Germline V gives CDR1 MNHEY, CDR2 SMNVEV (reference sequence). This CDR3 contains 15 residues. Between the trimmed V and J ends, which lost 10 bases and 7 bases, there was a span of 20 bases. This chain's CDR3 is CATYNLREGNSPLHF. The DNA for the CDR3 is TGTGCCACCTACAATCTCAGGGAAGGGAATTCACCCCTCCACTTT.

This clone was counted between two and nine times. The chain has TRBV27 and TRBJ2-2, with no clear D. Trimming shortened V by 4 bases and J by 1 base, and 7 bases separated the two germline ends. The CDR3 is made up of 14 amino acids. The V gene's germline CDR1 is MNHEY and CDR2 SMNVEV (reference sequence). The CDR3 protein is CASSWAGNTGELFF. CDR3 bases: TGTGCCAGCAGTTGGGCAGGGAACACCGGGGAGCTGTTTTTT.

The chain combines TRBV18 with TRBJ1-5; D possibly corresponds to TRBD1 (5 bases). V lost 3 bases and J lost 8, with 17 bases in between. Germline lookup yields CDR1 KGHSH and CDR2 LQKENI. The CDR3 contains 15 residues. CDR3 residues: CASSPSGTPGKPQHF. The CDR3 DNA follows: TGTGCCAGCTCACCCTCCGGGACTCCCGGGAAGCCCCAGCATTTT.

CDR3 nucleotides: TGTGCCAGCAGTGAACAAAAAGTCGGGTTGGACACAGATACGCAGTATTTT. Protein: CASSEQKVGLDTDTQYF. This chain joins TRBV25-1 and TRBJ2-3, with D hard to call. V dropped 2 bases and J dropped 2 bases, with 17 bases sitting between them. Germline values: CDR1 MGHDK, CDR2 SYGVNS. The CDR3 length is 17 residues.

The V call is TRBV7-2, the J call TRBJ1-1; no reliable D call. Trimming removed 5 bases from V and 8 bases from J, with 15 bases in between. This CDR3 spans 13 amino acids. Germline values: CDR1 SGHTA, CDR2 FQGNSA. CDR3 amino acids: CASSIRPGYEAFF. DNA for the CDR3: TGTGCCAGCAGCATCAGGCCAGGATACGAAGCTTTCTTT. The complete variable domain, with remaining parts taken from reference TRBV7-2 and TRBJ1-1, reads GAGVSQSPSNKVTEKGKDVELRCDPISGHTALYWYRQSLGQGLEFLIYFQGNSAPDKSGLPSDRFSAERTGGSVSTLTIQRTQQEDSAVYLCASSIRPGYEAFFGQGTRLTVV.

The chain carries TRBV7-8 and TRBJ2-1; TRBD2 might be the D (5 bases). CDR3 length equals 15 residues. V gave up 1 base and J gave up 6 bases, with 13 bases separating them. The germline gives CDR1 SGHVS, CDR2 FQNEAQ. The chain's CDR3 is CASSLGTSWVNEQFF. Here the CDR3 DNA reads TGTGCCAGCAGCTTAGGAACTAGTTGGGTCAATGAGCAGTTCTTC.

The chain couples TRBV29-1 to TRBJ2-1; tentative D call: TRBD2 (5 bases). The CDR3 runs 11 residues. Looked up from germline, CDR1 is SQVTM and CDR2 is ANQGSEA. The V end was cut by 7 bases, the J end by 2 bases, with 6 bases between. The CDR3 sequence is CSETTYNEQFF. The CDR3 DNA follows: TGCAGCGAGACTACCTACAATGAGCAGTTCTTC.

This chain links TRBV7-9 with TRBJ2-7, with 8 nucleotides matching TRBD2. The CDR3 is 13 amino acids. Germline lookup yields CDR1 SEHNR and CDR2 FQNEAQ (reference sequence). The ends lost 0 bases at V and 6 bases at J; junction bases unmatched: 1. CDR3 DNA sequence: TGTGCCAGCAGCTTAGCCACTAGCGGCGAGCAGTACTTC. Residues: CASSLATSGEQYF.

The chain links TRBV4-1 to TRBJ2-1, with 16 bases matching TRBD2. This CDR3 is built from 18 residues. Germline loops: CDR1 MGHRA, CDR2 YSYEKL. Losses at the gene ends were 3 bases for V and 2 bases for J; bases not matched to a gene: 4. The CDR3 loop is CASSHGTSGRGPYNEQFF. In DNA, the CDR3 is TGCGCCAGCAGCCACGGGACTAGCGGGAGGGGTCCCTACAATGAGCAGTTCTTC.

This chain uses TRBV14 with TRBJ2-1; no definite D call. V lost 0 bases and J 4 bases, leaving 7 bases between the germline ends. The CDR3 is 14 residues long. CDR1 and CDR2 (germline): SGHDN, FVKESK. The CDR3 nucleotides read TGTGCCAGCAGCCAAGATACGGTTTACAATGAGCAGTTCTTC. Translation: CASSQDTVYNEQFF.

V and J are TRBV2 and TRBJ1-2; D uncertain. The CDR3 sequence is 14 residues long. Germline V CDR1 and CDR2: SNHLY, FYNNEI. With 5 bases removed from V and 4 bases from J, the gap between germline ends came to 14 bases. As DNA, the CDR3 is TGTGCCAGCAGTCCGGGAGGCAGCGCCTATGGCTACACCTTC. Translated, it gives CASSPGGSAYGYTF.

J is TRBJ1-5 and V is TRBV18; D not resolved. The CDR3 loop spans 14 amino acids. The V end was cut by 4 bases, the J end by 3 bases, with 10 bases between. CDR1 is KGHSH, CDR2 LQKENI, per germline. CDR3 coding DNA: TGTGCCAGCTCACAAGGACGGGACAATCAGCCCCAGCATTTT. This translates into CASSQGRDNQPQHF.

J is TRBJ2-3 and V is TRBV2; TRBD2 matches at 8 bases. The ends lost 7 bases at V and 1 base at J; junction bases unmatched: 10. Germline CDR1 is SNHLY and CDR2 is FYNNEI. There are 16 residues in the CDR3. The CDR3 sequence: CASTGGLAGGTDTQYF. The CDR3 bases are TGTGCCAGCACTGGGGGGCTAGCGGGTGGCACAGATACGCAGTATTTT. Supplemented by reference TRBV2 and TRBJ2-3, the full variable domain reads EPEVTQTPSHQVTQMGQEVILRCVPISNHLYFYWYRQILGQKVEFLVSFYNNEISEKSEIFDDQFSVERPDGSNFTLKIRSTKLEDSAMYFCASTGGLAGGTDTQYFGPGTRLTVL.